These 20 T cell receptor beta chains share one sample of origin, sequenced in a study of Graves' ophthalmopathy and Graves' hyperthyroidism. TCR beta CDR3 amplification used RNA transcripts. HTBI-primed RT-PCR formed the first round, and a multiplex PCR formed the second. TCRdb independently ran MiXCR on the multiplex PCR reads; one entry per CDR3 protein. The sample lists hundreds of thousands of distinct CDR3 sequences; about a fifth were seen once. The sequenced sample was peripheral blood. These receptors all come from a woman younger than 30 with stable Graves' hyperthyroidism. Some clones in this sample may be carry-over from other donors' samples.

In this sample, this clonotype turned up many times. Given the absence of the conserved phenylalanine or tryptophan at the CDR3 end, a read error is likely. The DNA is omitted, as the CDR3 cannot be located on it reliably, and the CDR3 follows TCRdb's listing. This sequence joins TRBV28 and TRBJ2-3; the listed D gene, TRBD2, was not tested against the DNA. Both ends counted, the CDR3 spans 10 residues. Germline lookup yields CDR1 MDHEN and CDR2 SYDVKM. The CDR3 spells CATGLAGGQL.

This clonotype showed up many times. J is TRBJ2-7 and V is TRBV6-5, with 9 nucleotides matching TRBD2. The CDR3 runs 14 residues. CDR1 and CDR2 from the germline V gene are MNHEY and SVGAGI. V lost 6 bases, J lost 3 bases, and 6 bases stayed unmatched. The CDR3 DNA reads TGTGCCAGCAGGGCTAGCGGGGCCATCTACGAGCAGTACTTC. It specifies CASRASGAIYEQYF.

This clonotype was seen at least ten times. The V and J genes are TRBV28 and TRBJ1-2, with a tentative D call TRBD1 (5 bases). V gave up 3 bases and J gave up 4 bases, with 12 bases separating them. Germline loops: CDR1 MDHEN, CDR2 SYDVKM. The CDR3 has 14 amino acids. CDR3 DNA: TGTGCCAGCAGTTTTTTACAGGAGGGCTATGGCTACACCTTC. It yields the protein CASSFLQEGYGYTF.

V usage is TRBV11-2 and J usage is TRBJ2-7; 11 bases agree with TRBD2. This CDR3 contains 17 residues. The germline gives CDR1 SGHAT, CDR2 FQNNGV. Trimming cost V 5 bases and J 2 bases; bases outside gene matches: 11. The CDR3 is CASSIIAGGAKAYEQYF. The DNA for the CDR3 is TGTGCCAGCAGCATTATAGCGGGGGGGGCAAAAGCCTACGAGCAGTACTTC.

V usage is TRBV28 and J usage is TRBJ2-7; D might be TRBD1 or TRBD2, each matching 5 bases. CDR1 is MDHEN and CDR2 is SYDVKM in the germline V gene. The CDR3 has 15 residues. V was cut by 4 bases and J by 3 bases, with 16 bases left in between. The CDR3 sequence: CASSSRRDGFYEQYF. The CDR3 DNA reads TGTGCCAGCAGTTCCCGACGGGACGGATTCTACGAGCAGTACTTC. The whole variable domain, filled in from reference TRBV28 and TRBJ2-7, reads DVKVTQSSRYLVKRTGEKVFLECVQDMDHENMFWYRQDPGLGLRLIYFSYDVKMKEKGDIPEGYSVSREKKERFSLILESASTNQTSMYLCASSSRRDGFYEQYFGPGTRLTVT.

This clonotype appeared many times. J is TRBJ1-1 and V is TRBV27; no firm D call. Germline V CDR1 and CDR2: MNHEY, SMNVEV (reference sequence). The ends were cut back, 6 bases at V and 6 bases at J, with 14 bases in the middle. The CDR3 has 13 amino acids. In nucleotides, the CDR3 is TGTGCCAGCAGCCTAGGAGGGTTCTCTGAAGCTTTCTTT. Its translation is CASSLGGFSEAFF.

The CDR3 loop is CASRSRDTSNYGYTF. CDR3 coding DNA: TGTGCCAGCAGATCTCGGGACACTTCTAACTATGGCTACACCTTC. The V call is TRBV6-2 or TRBV6-3, the J call TRBJ1-2, with a weak D call TRBD1 (6 bases). V was pared by 6 bases and J by 0 bases, with 14 bases between. The CDR3 spans 15 residues. Germline V gene lookup returns CDR1 MNHEY and CDR2 SVGEGT.

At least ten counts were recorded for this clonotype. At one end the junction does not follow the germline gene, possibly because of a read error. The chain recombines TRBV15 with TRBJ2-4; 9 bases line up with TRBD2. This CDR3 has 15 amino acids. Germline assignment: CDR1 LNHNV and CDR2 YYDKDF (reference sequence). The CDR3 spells CATSRAGLAENIQYF. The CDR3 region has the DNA TGTGCCACCAGCAGGGCGGGACTAGCCGAAAACATTCAGTACTTC.

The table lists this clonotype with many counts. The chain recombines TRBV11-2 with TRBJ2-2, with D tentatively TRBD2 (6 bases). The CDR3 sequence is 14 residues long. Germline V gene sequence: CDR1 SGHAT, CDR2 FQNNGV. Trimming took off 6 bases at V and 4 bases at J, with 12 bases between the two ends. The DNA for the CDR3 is TGTGCCAGCAGAGGCGGGACGCTCACCGGGGAGCTGTTTTTT. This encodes CASRGGTLTGELFF.

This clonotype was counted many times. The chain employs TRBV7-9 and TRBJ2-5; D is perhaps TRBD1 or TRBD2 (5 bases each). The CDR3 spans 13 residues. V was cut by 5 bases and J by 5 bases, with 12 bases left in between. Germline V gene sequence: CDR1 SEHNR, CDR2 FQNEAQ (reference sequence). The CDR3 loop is CASSPWGIETQYF. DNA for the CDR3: TGTGCCAGCAGCCCGTGGGGGATCGAGACCCAGTACTTC.

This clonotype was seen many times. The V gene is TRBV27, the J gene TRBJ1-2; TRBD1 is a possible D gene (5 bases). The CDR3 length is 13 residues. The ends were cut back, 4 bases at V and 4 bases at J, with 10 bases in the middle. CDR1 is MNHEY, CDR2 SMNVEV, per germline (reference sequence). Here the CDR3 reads CASSWGTPYGYTF. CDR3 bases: TGTGCCAGCAGTTGGGGCACGCCCTATGGCTACACCTTC.

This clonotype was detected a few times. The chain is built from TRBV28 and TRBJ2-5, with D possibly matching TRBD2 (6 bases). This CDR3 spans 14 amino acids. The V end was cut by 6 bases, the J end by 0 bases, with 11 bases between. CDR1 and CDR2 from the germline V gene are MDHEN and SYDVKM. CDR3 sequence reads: CASRDGGYQETQYF. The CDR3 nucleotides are TGTGCCAGCAGAGATGGAGGGTACCAAGAGACCCAGTACTTC. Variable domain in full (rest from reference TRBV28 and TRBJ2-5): DVKVTQSSRYLVKRTGEKVFLECVQDMDHENMFWYRQDPGLGLRLIYFSYDVKMKEKGDIPEGYSVSREKKERFSLILESASTNQTSMYLCASRDGGYQETQYFGPGTRLLVL.

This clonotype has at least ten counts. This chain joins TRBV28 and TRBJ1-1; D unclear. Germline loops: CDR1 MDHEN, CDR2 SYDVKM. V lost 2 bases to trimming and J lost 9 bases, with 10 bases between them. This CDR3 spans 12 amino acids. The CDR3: CASSLSDEQAFF. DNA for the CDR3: TGTGCCAGCAGTTTAAGCGACGAACAAGCTTTCTTT.

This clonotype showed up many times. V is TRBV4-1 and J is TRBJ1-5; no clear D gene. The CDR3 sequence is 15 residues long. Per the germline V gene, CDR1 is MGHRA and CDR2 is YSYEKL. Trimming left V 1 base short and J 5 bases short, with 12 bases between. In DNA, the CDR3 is TGCGCCAGCAGCCAAGTTCCTAGTGCTGATCAGCCCCAGCATTTT. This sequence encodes CASSQVPSADQPQHF.

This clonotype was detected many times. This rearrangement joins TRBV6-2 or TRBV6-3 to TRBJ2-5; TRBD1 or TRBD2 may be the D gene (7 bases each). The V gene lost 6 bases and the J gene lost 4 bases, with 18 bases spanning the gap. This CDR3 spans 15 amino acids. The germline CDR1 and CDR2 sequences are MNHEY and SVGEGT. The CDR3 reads CASRLAGGGGETQYF. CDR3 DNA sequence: TGTGCCAGCAGATTAGCAGGGGGGGGCGGAGAGACCCAGTACTTC.

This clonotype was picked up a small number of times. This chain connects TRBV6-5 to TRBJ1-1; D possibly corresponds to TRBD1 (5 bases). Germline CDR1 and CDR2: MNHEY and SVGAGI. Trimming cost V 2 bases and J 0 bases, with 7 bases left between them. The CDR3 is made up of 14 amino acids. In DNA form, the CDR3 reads TGTGCCAGCAGTTACGGACACCTGAACACTGAAGCTTTCTTT. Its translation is CASSYGHLNTEAFF.

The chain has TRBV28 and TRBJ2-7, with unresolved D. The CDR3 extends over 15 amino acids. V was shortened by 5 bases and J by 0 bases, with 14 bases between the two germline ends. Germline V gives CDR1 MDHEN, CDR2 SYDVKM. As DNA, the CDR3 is TGTGCCAGCAGTAGGACCTCGATGGGCTCCTACGAGCAGTACTTC. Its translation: CASSRTSMGSYEQYF.

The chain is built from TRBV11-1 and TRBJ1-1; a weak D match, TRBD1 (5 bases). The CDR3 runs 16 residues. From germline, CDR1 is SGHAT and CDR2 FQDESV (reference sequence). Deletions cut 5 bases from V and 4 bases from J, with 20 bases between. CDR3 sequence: CASSPRPGPEGTEAFF. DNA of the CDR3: TGTGCCAGCAGCCCCCGACCGGGGCCCGAGGGCACTGAAGCTTTCTTT. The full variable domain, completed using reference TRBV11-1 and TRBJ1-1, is EAEVAQSPRYKITEKSQAVAFWCDPISGHATLYWYRQILGQGPELLVQFQDESVVDDSQLPKDRFSAERLKGVDSTLKIQPAELGDSAMYLCASSPRPGPEGTEAFFGQGTRLTVV.

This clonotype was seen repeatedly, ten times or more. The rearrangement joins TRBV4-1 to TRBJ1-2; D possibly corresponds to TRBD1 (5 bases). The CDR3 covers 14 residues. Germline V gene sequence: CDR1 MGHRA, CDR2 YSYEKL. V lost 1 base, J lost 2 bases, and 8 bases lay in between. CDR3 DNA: TGCGCCAGCAGCCAAGTCAGGGTGAACTATGGCTACACCTTC. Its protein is CASSQVRVNYGYTF.

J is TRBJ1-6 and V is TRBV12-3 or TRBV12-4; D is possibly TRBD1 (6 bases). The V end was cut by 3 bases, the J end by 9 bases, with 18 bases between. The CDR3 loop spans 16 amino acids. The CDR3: CASSFLKQGRGSPLHF. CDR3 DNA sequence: TGTGCCAGCAGTTTCCTAAAACAGGGACGGGGTTCACCCCTCCACTTT.